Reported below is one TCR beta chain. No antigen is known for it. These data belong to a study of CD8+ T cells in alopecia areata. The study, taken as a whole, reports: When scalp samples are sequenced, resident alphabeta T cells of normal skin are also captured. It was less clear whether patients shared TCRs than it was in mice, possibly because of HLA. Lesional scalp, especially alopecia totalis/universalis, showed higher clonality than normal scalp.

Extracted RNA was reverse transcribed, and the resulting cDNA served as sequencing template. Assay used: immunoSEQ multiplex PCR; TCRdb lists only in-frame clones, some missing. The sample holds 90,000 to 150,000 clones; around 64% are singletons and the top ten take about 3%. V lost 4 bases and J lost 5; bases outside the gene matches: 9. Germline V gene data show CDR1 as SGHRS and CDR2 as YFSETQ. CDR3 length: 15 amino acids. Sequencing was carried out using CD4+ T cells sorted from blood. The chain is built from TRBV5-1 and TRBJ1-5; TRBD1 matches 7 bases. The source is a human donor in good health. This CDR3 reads CASSTTGDRDQPQHF. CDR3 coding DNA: TGCGCCAGCAGCACCACAGGGGATCGGGATCAGCCCCAGCATTTT.